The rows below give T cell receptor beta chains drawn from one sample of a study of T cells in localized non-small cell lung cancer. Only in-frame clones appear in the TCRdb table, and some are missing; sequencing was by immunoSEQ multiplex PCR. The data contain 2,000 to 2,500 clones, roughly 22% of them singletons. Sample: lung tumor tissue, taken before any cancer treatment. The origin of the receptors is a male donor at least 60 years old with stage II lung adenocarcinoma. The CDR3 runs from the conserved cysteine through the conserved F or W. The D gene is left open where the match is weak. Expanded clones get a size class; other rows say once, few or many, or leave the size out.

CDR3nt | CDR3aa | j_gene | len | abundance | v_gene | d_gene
TGTGCCAGCAGCTTAGTAGCCGAGTGGTCTGGAAACACCATATATTTT | CASSLVAEWSGNTIYF | TRBJ1-3 | 16 | medium-sized | TRBV11-3 | -
TGTGCCAGCAGCTTTGGGACAGTCATAGGGGCAGCTTTCTTT | CASSFGTVIGAAFF | TRBJ1-1 | 14 | medium-sized | TRBV11-3 | TRBD1
TGTGCCAGCAGTTGGGAAAATGGAGTAGGCTACACCTTC | CASSWENGVGYTF | TRBJ1-2 | 13 | few | TRBV6-8 | -
TGCGCCAGCAAACCGTCAGGACCCACTGAAGCTTTCTTT | CASKPSGPTEAFF | TRBJ1-1 | 13 | once | TRBV10-2 | -
TGCGCCAGCAGCCGGACTAGCGGGGACCCCGATACGCAGTATTTT | CASSRTSGDPDTQYF | TRBJ2-3 | 15 | - | TRBV1 | -
TGCGCCAGCAGCTTAGGGCACGGATCGGTGGAGACCCAGTACTTC | CASSLGHGSVETQYF | TRBJ2-5 | 15 | - | TRBV5-1 | -
TGTGCCAGCAGTTACGATAACAGGAAAGAGAAAAAACTGTTTTTT | CASSYDNRKEKKLFF | TRBJ1-4 | 15 | medium-sized | TRBV6-8 | -
TGTGCCAGCAGCTCAAGGGGGAATCTCTGGTCACCCCTCCACTTT | CASSSRGNLWSPLHF | TRBJ1-6 | 15 | - | TRBV11-3 | -
TGTGCCACCGAGGGACAGGAGAACATTCAGTACTTC | CATEGQENIQYF | TRBJ2-4 | 12 | few | TRBV6-8 | TRBD1
TGTGCCAGCAGCCCGTCCCCGGGACAGGACAACACCGGGGAGCTGTTTTTT | CASSPSPGQDNTGELFF | TRBJ2-2 | 17 | - | TRBV9 | TRBD1
TGTGCCAGCAGCGTAGGTCTCGGGTCTGGTGGGGAAGGGGAAGCTTTCTTT | CASSVGLGSGGEGEAFF | TRBJ1-1 | 17 | medium-sized | TRBV9 | -
TGTGCCAGTACGGCTGGGGGCAGGGGCTACACCTTC | CASTAGGRGYTF | TRBJ1-2 | 12 | - | TRBV19 | -
TGTGCCAGCAGCTTAGGGGGCGGGAATGAGCAGTTCTTC | CASSLGGGNEQFF | TRBJ2-1 | 13 | - | TRBV7-8 | -
TGTGCCAGCAGTTACGGGGGGAGGGGGCCGGAGACCCAGTACTTC | CASSYGGRGPETQYF | TRBJ2-5 | 15 | few | TRBV6-8 | -
TGTGCCAGCAGCCAATCGATAAGAGGGACAGAAGCTTTCTTT | CASSQSIRGTEAFF | TRBJ1-1 | 14 | - | TRBV16 | -
TGTGCCAGTAGCTCCGGAGGGAATCAGCCCCAGCATTTT | CASSSGGNQPQHF | TRBJ1-5 | 13 | few | TRBV19 | -
TGTGCCAGCAGTGAACAGGGAATGAATGAGCAGTTCTTC | CASSEQGMNEQFF | TRBJ2-1 | 13 | medium-sized | TRBV9 | -
TGTGCCAGCAGCCCCCCAGCGAACCAAGAGCAGTACTTC | CASSPPANQEQYF | TRBJ2-7 | 13 | - | TRBV28 | -
TGTGCCAGCAGCCCTATCCCTACCGCGGACACTGAAGCTTTCTTT | CASSPIPTADTEAFF | TRBJ1-1 | 15 | few | TRBV11-3 | -
TGTGCCTGGAGTGTAGGTAGGGACTATGGCTACACCTTC | CAWSVGRDYGYTF | TRBJ1-2 | 13 | few | TRBV30 | -
TGTGCCAGCTCAACTTATACAACCTCTGGAAACACCATATATTTT | CASSTYTTSGNTIYF | TRBJ1-3 | 15 | - | TRBV18 | -
TGTGCCATCAGGGGAGCGTCTAACTATGGCTACACCTTC | CAIRGASNYGYTF | TRBJ1-2 | 13 | few | TRBV6-8 | -
TGTGCCAGCAGTTACTCTAGCGGGGGGGAAAATGAGCAGTTCTTC | CASSYSSGGENEQFF | TRBJ2-1 | 15 | few | TRBV2 | TRBD2
TGTGCCAGTAGTCTGATCGGCTCCTACAATGAGCAGTTCTTC | CASSLIGSYNEQFF | TRBJ2-1 | 14 | - | TRBV19 | -
TGTGCCAGCCCCCCCGCGGTGGCGGGGAAGAACACTGAAGCTTTCTTT | CASPPAVAGKNTEAFF | TRBJ1-1 | 16 | medium-sized | TRBV6-8 | -
TGTGCCAGCAGTTATGGTGAGAACACCGGGGAGCTGTTTTTT | CASSYGENTGELFF | TRBJ2-2 | 14 | few | TRBV6-8 | -
TGTGCCAGCAGCTTAACTAGCGGGGAATCCTACAATGAGCAGTTCTTC | CASSLTSGESYNEQFF | TRBJ2-1 | 16 | - | TRBV11-3 | TRBD2
TGTGCCTGGGGGGAGCTATTGAACACTGAAGCTTTCTTT | CAWGELLNTEAFF | TRBJ1-1 | 13 | - | TRBV30 | -